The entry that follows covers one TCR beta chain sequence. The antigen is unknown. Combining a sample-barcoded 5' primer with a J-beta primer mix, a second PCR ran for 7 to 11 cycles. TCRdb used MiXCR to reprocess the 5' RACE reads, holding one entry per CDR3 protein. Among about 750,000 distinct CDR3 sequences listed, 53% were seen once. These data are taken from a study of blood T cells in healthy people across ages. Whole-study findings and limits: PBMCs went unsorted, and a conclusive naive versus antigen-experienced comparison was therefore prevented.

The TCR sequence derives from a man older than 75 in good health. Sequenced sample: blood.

Here the CDR3 DNA reads TGTGCCATCGGGGCAGGGGGAATCCAAGAGACCCAGTACTTC. It is translated as CAIGAGGIQETQYF. The chain has TRBV10-3 and TRBJ2-5; TRBD1 aligns across 7 bases. With 8 bases clipped from V and 1 base from J, the junction kept 7 bases outside the gene matches. The CDR3 length is 14 residues. Germline V gene data show CDR1 as ENHRY and CDR2 as SYGVKD.